A selection of T cell receptor beta chains follows, all from one sample in a study of a mutant IDH1 vaccine in newly diagnosed glioma. Sequenced by immunoSEQ multiplex PCR; TCRdb stores in-frame clones only, minus some. The table lists over 75,000 clones, around 80% of them singletons. The material sequenced was PBMCs, taken from a glioma patient treated with radiotherapy, temozolomide or both. The source of these receptors is a middle-aged man with glioma. CDR3s include the opening cysteine and the closing phenylalanine or tryptophan. Fields, in order: D gene, clone size, V gene, J gene, CDR3 length, CDR3 protein, CDR3 DNA. The D gene is left open where the match is weak. Clone size is given for some rows only: seen once, a few or many times, or a class if the clone is expanded.

>NA|once|TRBV28|TRBJ2-3|17
CASSLPLTGTSTDTQYF
TGTGCCAGCAGTTTACCTCTGACAGGAACTAGCACAGATACGCAGTATTTT
>NA|NA|TRBV7-2|TRBJ2-4|13
CASSLAGKNIQYF
TGTGCCAGCAGCTTAGCCGGCAAAAACATTCAGTACTTC
>NA|NA|TRBV19|TRBJ2-7|14
CASSIRTRPYEQYF
TGTGCCAGTAGTATAAGGACACGGCCCTACGAGCAGTACTTC
>NA|NA|TRBV7-8|TRBJ2-3|19
CASSLAPPGSAGAQDTQYF
TGTGCCAGCAGCTTAGCACCCCCGGGGTCTGCGGGGGCACAAGATACGCAGTATTTT
>NA|NA|TRBV7-3|TRBJ1-5|14
CASSPSGGNQPQHF
TGTGCCAGCAGCCCGTCCGGGGGCAATCAGCCCCAGCATTTT
>TRBD1|NA|TRBV7-9|TRBJ2-1|15
CASSPGQGSYNEQFF
TGTGCCAGCAGCCCAGGACAGGGGTCCTACAATGAGCAGTTCTTC
>NA|NA|TRBV5-1|TRBJ2-5|15
CASSFGGGRQETQYF
TGCGCCAGCAGCTTCGGAGGGGGAAGGCAAGAGACCCAGTACTTC
>TRBD1|NA|TRBV5-1|TRBJ1-2|16
CASSLINRGRHYGYTF
TGCGCCAGCAGCTTAATAAACAGGGGGCGGCACTATGGCTACACCTTC
>TRBD1|once|TRBV14|TRBJ1-2|14
CASSQPDRNYGYTF
TGTGCCAGCAGCCAACCGGACAGGAACTATGGCTACACCTTC
>NA|once|TRBV15|TRBJ1-6|14
CATSDMDSALPLHF
TGTGCCACCAGCGATATGGACAGTGCCCTACCCCTCCACTTT
>NA|few|TRBV19|TRBJ1-1|13
CASSLDKYAEAFF
TGTGCCAGTAGTTTAGACAAGTACGCTGAAGCTTTCTTT
>NA|NA|TRBV11-3|TRBJ1-2|13
CASSLFRVYGYTF
TGTGCCAGCAGCTTATTCCGAGTCTATGGCTACACCTTC
>TRBD2|NA|TRBV5-5|TRBJ2-2|17
CASSIRRLAGGAGELFF
TGTGCCAGCAGCATACGAAGACTAGCGGGAGGGGCCGGGGAGCTGTTTTTT
>TRBD2|NA|TRBV7-2|TRBJ2-3|15
CASSLAGGWTDTQYF
TGTGCCAGCAGCTTAGCCGGGGGGTGGACCGATACGCAGTATTTT
>TRBD2|NA|TRBV10-3|TRBJ2-1|15
CAISEFGLADNEQFF
TGTGCCATCAGTGAGTTCGGACTAGCGGACAATGAGCAGTTCTTC
>NA|once|TRBV6-1|TRBJ2-5|15
CASTQYVGREETQYF
TGTGCCAGCACCCAATATGTAGGGAGAGAGGAGACCCAGTACTTC
>TRBD1|once|TRBV15|TRBJ1-4|15
CATSYTGAINEKLFF
TGTGCCACCAGCTATACAGGGGCGATTAATGAAAAACTGTTTTTT
>NA|once|TRBV30|TRBJ1-6|12
CAWRGANSPLHF
TGTGCCTGGAGGGGGGCCAATTCACCCCTCCACTTT
>NA|NA|TRBV6-6|TRBJ2-7|14
CASSYSEGSYEQYF
TGTGCCAGCAGTTACTCGGAGGGGTCCTACGAGCAGTACTTC
>NA|NA|TRBV5-1|TRBJ2-5|15
CASSPRAGFQETQYF
TGCGCCAGCAGCCCCAGGGCGGGGTTCCAAGAGACCCAGTACTTC
>NA|NA|TRBV27|TRBJ1-4|13
CASSFSTGGKLFF
TGTGCCAGCAGTTTCTCGACAGGCGGAAAACTGTTTTTT
>NA|NA|TRBV7-9|TRBJ2-1|15
CASSLAPREFNEQFF
TGTGCCAGCAGCTTAGCGCCTAGGGAATTTAATGAGCAGTTCTTC
>TRBD1|NA|TRBV7-8|TRBJ2-5|16
CASSALQGGPQETQYF
TGTGCCAGCAGCGCTTTACAGGGGGGCCCCCAAGAGACCCAGTACTTC
>TRBD1|NA|TRBV7-9|TRBJ2-7|14
CASSRLLTGVEQYF
TGTGCCAGCAGCCGCCTATTGACAGGGGTCGAGCAGTACTTC
>NA|once|TRBV18|TRBJ2-7|12
CASSPFADEQYF
TGTGCCAGCTCACCATTCGCCGACGAGCAGTACTTC
>TRBD2|NA|TRBV19|TRBJ2-5|15
CASRGAGGRQETQYF
TGTGCCAGTCGTGGGGCGGGGGGCCGCCAAGAGACCCAGTACTTC
>TRBD1|many|TRBV19|TRBJ2-7|15
CASSSTGTAPGEQYF
TGTGCCAGTAGTTCAACCGGGACAGCTCCAGGCGAGCAGTACTTC
>TRBD2|NA|TRBV7-2|TRBJ2-1|14
CASSLFSGDNEQFF
TGTGCCAGCAGCTTATTTAGCGGGGACAATGAGCAGTTCTTC
>NA|NA|TRBV29-1|TRBJ2-1|11
CSVDRVNEQFF
TGCAGCGTTGACAGAGTAAATGAGCAGTTCTTC
>NA|NA|TRBV5-8|TRBJ1-4|16
CASSLDRGLRNEKLFF
TGTGCCAGCAGCTTGGACCGCGGACTTAGAAATGAAAAACTGTTTTTT
>NA|NA|TRBV7-8|TRBJ2-7|16
CASSPGPGVAAWEQYF
TGTGCCAGCAGCCCTGGCCCCGGGGTGGCCGCCTGGGAGCAGTACTTC
>TRBD2|NA|TRBV5-4|TRBJ2-2|16
CASSSGLAANTGELFF
TGTGCCAGCAGCTCGGGACTAGCAGCAAACACCGGGGAGCTGTTTTTT